This T cell receptor (beta chain) was recovered during a study of blood T cell repertoires in COVID-19. As for the study in general: Samples of COVID-19 (acute and convalescent) were obtained from the United States, Italy and Spain. T cells, B-cell-depleted T cells, or PBMCs supplied cDNA or gDNA.

CDR3 length equals 14 residues. Germline V gene lookup returns CDR1 MGHRA and CDR2 YSYEKL. V lost 4 bases to trimming and J lost 4 bases; unmatched junction nucleotides: 6. Study processing details: Nucleated cell number was recorded as an estimate derived from reference gene primer amplification. The protocol was immunoSEQ multiplex PCR, while the TCRdb copy is restricted to in-frame clones and leaves out a portion. V and J calls and clone size are given by that table; D and trimming were obtained from the DNA. Among roughly 400,000 clones listed, over 75% were seen once. A Seattle source enrolled patients during active infection and followed them longitudinally.

The source is a woman in her sixties or seventies with COVID-19, enrolled during active disease. The sample consisted of peripheral blood. The chain recombines TRBV4-1 with TRBJ2-7; 8 bases map to TRBD1. CDR3 loop: CASSPTGDWYEQYF. In DNA, the CDR3 is TGCGCCAGCAGCCCGACAGGGGACTGGTACGAGCAGTACTTC.